These T cell receptor beta chains were read from a single sample in a study of T cell changes during pregnancy in multiple sclerosis. Some clones are missing from TCRdb's copy, which holds only in-frame ones; the method was immunoSEQ multiplex PCR. The table includes around 35,000 clones, around nine tenths detected once. The source was CD4+ T cells from peripheral blood mononuclear cells, collected in the second trimester of pregnancy. The receptor source for this set is a female donor with multiple sclerosis, enrolled in a pregnancy study. Each CDR3 is given with its conserved first and last residue. The D gene is left open where the match is weak. Clone sizes are given selectively: once, few, many, or a class where the clone is expanded.

j_gene,abundance,v_gene,d_gene,CDR3nt,CDR3aa
TRBJ2-4,-,TRBV5-1,-,TGCGCCAGCAGCGAGGTGCGGAGCTGGAGCAAAAACATTCAGTACTTC,CASSEVRSWSKNIQYF
TRBJ2-5,-,TRBV18,TRBD1,TGTGCCAGTCAACAGGGGGATGGGGAGACCCAGTACTTC,CASQQGDGETQYF
TRBJ2-3,-,TRBV29-1,-,TGCAGCGTTGGGGGCGGGGCGAGCCCAGATACGCAGTATTTT,CSVGGGASPDTQYF
TRBJ2-3,-,TRBV19,-,TGTGCCAGTAGTATAGAAGCTAGCAGAGCTACGCAGTATTTT,CASSIEASRATQYF
TRBJ1-1,-,TRBV13,-,TGTGCCAGCAGCCGAGGCACCCTGCGGGAAACTGAAGCTTTCTTT,CASSRGTLRETEAFF
TRBJ2-5,-,TRBV29-1,TRBD1,TGCAGCGTGGACTTGGGGACAGGGTGGAAGACCCAGTACTTC,CSVDLGTGWKTQYF
TRBJ1-4,-,TRBV10-3,TRBD1,TGTGCCATCAGACCAGACAGGGGCCATGAAAAACTGTTTTTT,CAIRPDRGHEKLFF
TRBJ2-3,-,TRBV9,-,TGTGCCAGCAGCGTAGGAACTAGTCTAGATACGCAGTATTTT,CASSVGTSLDTQYF
TRBJ1-1,-,TRBV5-6,TRBD1,TGTGCCAGCAGTTTGACAGGGGGGATGAACACTGAAGCTTTCTTT,CASSLTGGMNTEAFF
TRBJ1-2,-,TRBV11-2,-,TGTGCCAGCAGCTCGCAGGGATATGGCTACACCTTC,CASSSQGYGYTF
TRBJ1-2,-,TRBV5-6,-,TGTGCCAGCAGCTTGGATCCGGGTTTCAAAGGCTACACCTTC,CASSLDPGFKGYTF
TRBJ1-1,-,TRBV5-6,-,TGTGCCAGCAGCTCCCCTCCTATGAACACTGAAGCTTTCTTT,CASSSPPMNTEAFF
TRBJ2-3,-,TRBV5-4,TRBD2,TGTGCCAGCAGCCCTGGACTAGCGGGGCACACAGATACGCAGTATTTT,CASSPGLAGHTDTQYF
TRBJ1-2,-,TRBV2,TRBD1,TGTGCCAGCAGTCCGAATGGAGGACAGGCCGCGGGCTACACCTTC,CASSPNGGQAAGYTF
TRBJ2-4,-,TRBV30,-,TGTGCCTGGTCCCCCCAGAACATTCAGTACTTC,CAWSPQNIQYF
TRBJ1-5,-,TRBV30,-,TGTGCCTGGAGTGTCCGGGGAGATCAGCCCCAGCATTTT,CAWSVRGDQPQHF
TRBJ2-2,-,TRBV11-2,-,TGTGCCAGCAGCTCCCAGACTAGCACCGGGGAGCTGTTTTTT,CASSSQTSTGELFF
TRBJ1-1,-,TRBV5-4,-,TGTGCCAGCAGCTCGCGGGGGCACTTGAACACTGAAGCTTTCTTT,CASSSRGHLNTEAFF
TRBJ2-3,-,TRBV19,-,TGTGCCAGTAAGACAGGTTACACAGATACGCAGTATTTT,CASKTGYTDTQYF
TRBJ2-5,once,TRBV7-9,TRBD2,TGTGCTAACCAGGCTAGCGGCCAAGAGACCCAGTACTTC,CANQASGQETQYF
TRBJ2-7,-,TRBV5-4,-,TGTGCCAGCAGCTTAGATCATAGTGACTACGAGCAGTACTTC,CASSLDHSDYEQYF
TRBJ2-3,-,TRBV7-2,TRBD2,TGTGCCAGCAGCTTAGGGGGACTAGCGGCGGATACGCAGTATTTT,CASSLGGLAADTQYF
TRBJ2-5,-,TRBV10-2,TRBD2,TGCGCCACGAGACGCCGGGACTATGTCGGGGAGTGGGAGACCCAGTACTTC,CATRRRDYVGEWETQYF
TRBJ1-1,-,TRBV7-8,-,TGTGCCAGCAGCTTTAGACGGGAGAACACTGAAGCTTTCTTT,CASSFRRENTEAFF
TRBJ1-3,-,TRBV4-1,-,TGCGCCAGCAGCCGAGAACCCAGCTCTGGAAACACCATATATTTT,CASSREPSSGNTIYF
TRBJ2-3,-,TRBV6-1,-,TGTGCCAGCAGTGTTTACTACAGCGGGTACACAGATACGCAGTATTTT,CASSVYYSGYTDTQYF
TRBJ1-1,-,TRBV19,TRBD1,TGTGCCAGTTCATTTACAGGGGGCGTACGCACTGAAGCTTTCTTT,CASSFTGGVRTEAFF
TRBJ2-7,once,TRBV7-2,-,TGTGCCAGCAGCTGGAGGGCATCGTCCTACGAGCAGTACTTC,CASSWRASSYEQYF
TRBJ1-5,-,TRBV6-5,TRBD1,TGTGCCAGCAGTTACTCGACAGGGGGAAATCAGCCCCAGCATTTT,CASSYSTGGNQPQHF
TRBJ2-2,-,TRBV6-1,-,TGTGCCAGCAGTGAAGGGACAGCGAACACCGGGGAGCTGTTTTTT,CASSEGTANTGELFF
TRBJ1-2,-,TRBV6-5,-,TGTGCCAGCGGGGGCCGTCGGATCTATGGCTACACCTTC,CASGGRRIYGYTF
TRBJ2-3,-,TRBV11-1,TRBD2,TGTGCCAGCAGCTTAGTATCGGCTAGCGGGGGGGCGGATACGCAGTATTTT,CASSLVSASGGADTQYF
TRBJ2-3,-,TRBV4-2,TRBD2,TGTGCCAGCAGCCCCCCACCGGGACTAGTCACAGATACGCAGTATTTT,CASSPPPGLVTDTQYF
TRBJ2-7,-,TRBV30,-,TGTGCCTGGAGTGTACGCGGGAATTCCAATTACGAGCAGTACTTC,CAWSVRGNSNYEQYF
TRBJ1-1,-,TRBV5-1,TRBD1,TGCGCCAGCTTTGGACAGGGAGGGAACACTGAAGCTTTCTTT,CASFGQGGNTEAFF
TRBJ2-3,-,TRBV28,TRBD2,TGTGCCAGCAGCCCCGGGGGTGAGCGGGGGGGTGAGGTAGATACGCAGTATTTT,CASSPGGERGGEVDTQYF
TRBJ1-1,-,TRBV5-1,-,TGCGCCAGCAGCTTGAATATCGGGGAAGTGAACACTGAAGCTTTCTTT,CASSLNIGEVNTEAFF
TRBJ2-3,-,TRBV10-3,-,TGTGCCATCAGTGAAATCCCGAGCTGGGATACGCAGTATTTT,CAISEIPSWDTQYF
TRBJ1-1,-,TRBV7-2,TRBD1,TGTGCCAGCAGCTCCTCCGGGACAGGGAAAGCTTTCTTT,CASSSSGTGKAFF
TRBJ1-1,once,TRBV7-2,-,TGTGCCAGCAGCTTATTTGGTGGCAGGGCCCCTCCTGAAGCTTTCTTT,CASSLFGGRAPPEAFF
TRBJ2-1,-,TRBV19,-,TGTGCCAGTAGTGTCCGACAAGAGCAGTTCTTC,CASSVRQEQFF
TRBJ2-3,-,TRBV19,TRBD1,TGTGCCAGTAGGACAGGGCCGAGCACAGATACGCAGTATTTT,CASRTGPSTDTQYF
TRBJ1-1,-,TRBV6-5,-,TGTGCCAGCAGTTACTATGGGGCTGTCACTGAAGCTTTCTTT,CASSYYGAVTEAFF
TRBJ2-5,-,TRBV2,-,TGTGCCAGCAGGAGGCTCGAGACCCAGTACTTC,CASRRLETQYF
TRBJ1-1,-,TRBV19,TRBD1,TGTGCCAGTAGTATTATTTTGGCAGGGGGCAGGGTGAACACTGAAGCTTTCTTT,CASSIILAGGRVNTEAFF
TRBJ2-5,-,TRBV4-2,-,TGTGCCAGCAGCCACCCGGGGGGCATACAAGAGACCCAGTACTTC,CASSHPGGIQETQYF
TRBJ2-2,-,TRBV18,TRBD1,TGTGCCAGCTCACCACCGGGACAGGGTCGTTTCACCGGGGAGCTGTTTTTT,CASSPPGQGRFTGELFF
TRBJ2-7,-,TRBV12-5,-,TGTGCTAGTGGTTTGGTACTGGCTATGGCAGGGGTCTACGAGCAGTACTTC,CASGLVLAMAGVYEQYF
TRBJ2-7,few,TRBV7-9,TRBD2,TGTGCCAGCAGCTTAGTATTCGGGACTAGCGGAACCTACGAGCAGTACTTC,CASSLVFGTSGTYEQYF
TRBJ2-7,-,TRBV5-1,-,TGCGCCAGCGGAGGGGCAGACTCCTACGAGCAGTACTTC,CASGGADSYEQYF
TRBJ1-5,few,TRBV2,-,TGTGCCAGCAGTGAACGTCCTCCTGATCAGCCCCAGCATTTT,CASSERPPDQPQHF
TRBJ1-2,once,TRBV18,TRBD1,TGTGCCAGCTCATCCGACAGGGCCAGCGGCTACACCTTC,CASSSDRASGYTF
TRBJ2-1,-,TRBV7-9,TRBD2,TGTGCCAGCAGCCGGGGGGGACTAGCGAACAATGAGCAGTTCTTC,CASSRGGLANNEQFF
TRBJ1-2,-,TRBV6-5,-,TGTGCCAGCAGTTACTCGAGTGGGACTTTCTATGGCTACACCTTC,CASSYSSGTFYGYTF
TRBJ2-7,-,TRBV7-8,-,TGTGCCAGCTGGGGCGGAGGGAGCTCCTACGAGCAGTACTTC,CASWGGGSSYEQYF
TRBJ2-1,-,TRBV1,-,TGCACCAGCAGCCACCCCGGACTAGCGGGAGATAGGGGTGAGCAGTTCTTC,CTSSHPGLAGDRGEQFF
TRBJ2-3,-,TRBV4-2,-,TGTGCCAGCAGCCAAGTCAAGGGCGGGTTTGGCACAGATACGCAGTATTTT,CASSQVKGGFGTDTQYF